This is a list of T cell receptor beta chains from one sample in a study of blood T cell repertoires in COVID-19. The table came from immunoSEQ multiplex PCR; TCRdb's copy has only in-frame clones and leaves some out. The sample yields 65,000 to 90,000 clones, 70% to 90% seen once. Sequences were obtained from peripheral blood. Receptors originate from a woman over 75 in a cohort sampled during active or convalescent COVID-19. The CDR3 runs from the conserved cysteine through the conserved F or W. D genes are given only for firm matches. Clone size, where shown, is once, few, many, or a class for clones that have expanded.

J gene,clone size,V gene,D gene,CDR3 protein,CDR3 DNA
TRBJ1-2,-,TRBV18,-,CASSRGIEGYTF,TGTGCCAGCTCCAGGGGAATCGAGGGCTACACCTTC
TRBJ2-3,-,TRBV2,TRBD2,CASGLAGADTQYF,TGTGCCAGCGGACTAGCGGGAGCAGATACGCAGTATTTT
TRBJ1-1,-,TRBV5-4,-,CASSHRPPGLNTEAFF,TGTGCCAGCAGCCACCGACCCCCGGGTCTAAACACTGAAGCTTTCTTT
TRBJ1-6,many,TRBV4-1,-,CASSPQGYNSPLHF,TGCGCCAGCAGCCCGCAGGGATATAATTCACCCCTCCACTTT
TRBJ1-2,-,TRBV30,-,CAGGFRAYGYTF,TGTGCCGGAGGGTTCCGGGCCTATGGCTACACCTTC
TRBJ2-1,-,TRBV3-1/TRBV3-2,TRBD2,CASSQEAGFYNEQFF,TGTGCCAGCAGCCAAGAAGCGGGGTTCTACAATGAGCAGTTCTTC
TRBJ2-7,-,TRBV29-1,TRBD1,CSVPDREYPYEQYF,TGCAGCGTTCCCGACAGGGAATACCCCTACGAGCAGTACTTC
TRBJ1-3,once,TRBV7-3,-,CASRKEGKGKFRNTIYF,TGTGCCAGCAGGAAGGAGGGGAAAGGCAAGTTTAGAAACACCATATATTTT
TRBJ2-3,-,TRBV11-3,-,CASSLRTGMGSDTQYF,TGTGCCAGCAGCTTAAGGACCGGGATGGGTTCAGATACGCAGTATTTT
TRBJ1-1,-,TRBV6-5,-,CASRASQGTEAFF,TGTGCCAGCAGGGCTTCCCAGGGCACTGAAGCTTTCTTT
TRBJ1-1,-,TRBV5-1,-,CASSFPGPAFF,TGCGCCAGCAGCTTTCCAGGGCCGGCTTTCTTT
TRBJ1-2,-,TRBV24-1,-,CATSDPPQGYYGYTF,TGTGCCACCAGTGATCCCCCTCAGGGGTACTATGGCTACACCTTC
TRBJ2-6,-,TRBV9,TRBD1,CASSVQRQRTGPGANVLTF,TGTGCCAGCAGCGTACAGCGACAAAGGACAGGGCCTGGGGCCAACGTCCTGACTTTC
TRBJ2-7,-,TRBV29-1,TRBD1,CSVGLRIDRGHEQYF,TGCAGCGTGGGACTGAGGATCGACAGGGGTCACGAGCAGTACTTC
TRBJ1-1,-,TRBV6-6,-,CASSTSTEAFF,TGTGCCAGCAGCACAAGTACTGAAGCTTTCTTT
TRBJ2-7,-,TRBV28,TRBD1,CASSLMRTGNEQYF,TGTGCCAGCAGTTTGATGAGGACAGGGAACGAGCAGTACTTC
TRBJ1-2,-,TRBV30,-,CAWSVEQPYGYTF,TGTGCCTGGAGTGTAGAACAGCCCTATGGCTACACCTTC
TRBJ2-1,-,TRBV5-1,-,CASSLEATGYNEQFF,TGCGCCAGCAGCTTGGAGGCGACAGGCTACAATGAGCAGTTCTTC
TRBJ1-6,-,TRBV5-6,-,CASTVEGGGSSYNSPLHF,TGTGCCAGCACCGTGGAGGGCGGCGGGAGCTCCTATAATTCACCCCTCCACTTT
TRBJ1-6,-,TRBV28,TRBD1,CASITGGEGSPLHF,TGTGCCAGCATTACAGGGGGCGAAGGTTCACCCCTCCACTTT
TRBJ2-7,-,TRBV5-1,TRBD1,CASSGGTGGDYEQYF,TGCGCCAGCAGCGGGGGGACAGGGGGCGATTACGAGCAGTACTTC
TRBJ1-6,-,TRBV3-1/TRBV3-2,TRBD1,CASSQAGQGSPLHF,TGTGCCAGCAGCCAAGCTGGACAGGGTTCACCCCTCCACTTT
TRBJ2-1,-,TRBV28,-,CASSLGTVDHNEQFF,TGTGCCAGCAGTTTAGGGACTGTTGACCACAATGAGCAGTTCTTC
TRBJ2-1,-,TRBV19,-,CASSMTGGSYNEQFF,TGTGCCAGTAGTATGACCGGCGGCTCCTACAATGAGCAGTTCTTC
TRBJ1-3,-,TRBV14,-,CASSQVTGIGNTIYF,TGTGCCAGCAGCCAGGTCACAGGGATCGGAAACACCATATATTTT
TRBJ1-5,-,TRBV2,TRBD1,CASSPDRGDQPQHF,TGTGCCAGCAGTCCGGACAGGGGCGATCAGCCCCAGCATTTT
TRBJ1-1,-,TRBV6-5,TRBD1,CASRTGTGMNTEAFF,TGTGCCAGCAGAACCGGGACAGGCATGAACACTGAAGCTTTCTTT
TRBJ2-5,once,TRBV6-1,-,CASSELDNSETQYF,TGTGCCAGCAGTGAATTGGACAATTCAGAGACCCAGTACTTC
TRBJ2-7,-,TRBV3-1/TRBV3-2,-,CASSRKGAYEQYF,TGTGCCAGCAGCCGGAAGGGGGCCTACGAGCAGTACTTC
TRBJ1-5,-,TRBV12-3/TRBV12-4,-,CASSFSRYQPQHF,TGTGCCAGCAGTTTTTCCAGGTATCAGCCCCAGCATTTT
TRBJ2-3,-,TRBV29-1,-,CSVDRTDTQYF,TGCAGCGTCGATAGAACAGATACGCAGTATTTT
TRBJ2-1,-,TRBV5-1,-,CASSSGSPGPNEQFF,TGCGCCAGCAGCTCTGGCAGCCCGGGTCCCAATGAGCAGTTCTTC
TRBJ1-1,few,TRBV7-8,-,CASSPTGNTEAFF,TGTGCCAGCAGCCCAACAGGGAACACTGAAGCTTTCTTT
TRBJ1-1,-,TRBV30,-,CAWSTKQRKNTEAFF,TGTGCCTGGAGTACAAAACAGAGAAAGAACACTGAAGCTTTCTTT
TRBJ1-4,-,TRBV4-2,-,CASSQDGGKLFF,TGTGCCAGCAGCCAAGACGGGGGAAAACTGTTTTTT
TRBJ1-4,-,TRBV20-1,TRBD1,CSARDPRDSAF,TGCAGTGCTAGAGATCCCCGGGACAGCGCCTTT
TRBJ1-2,once,TRBV11-3,TRBD1,CASSPTGGAGYTF,TGTGCCAGCAGTCCGACAGGGGGCGCGGGCTACACCTTC
TRBJ1-1,-,TRBV3-1/TRBV3-2,-,CASSQTSGAAEAFF,TGTGCCAGCAGCCAAACATCAGGGGCGGCTGAAGCTTTCTTT
TRBJ1-2,few,TRBV30,TRBD1,CACVGTGLGYTF,TGTGCCTGTGTCGGGACAGGGCTTGGCTACACCTTC
TRBJ2-5,-,TRBV28,-,CASSFGNTGRTQYF,TGTGCCAGCAGTTTCGGGAACACTGGGAGAACCCAGTACTTC
TRBJ1-2,-,TRBV14,-,CASSLSEGFFYGYTF,TGTGCCAGCAGCCTATCGGAGGGTTTTTTCTATGGCTACACCTTC
TRBJ2-3,-,TRBV2,-,CASSTTPVSTDTQYF,TGTGCCAGCAGCACCACACCAGTTAGCACAGATACGCAGTATTTT
TRBJ1-5,-,TRBV7-8,-,CASSLADRNQPQHF,TGTGCCAGCAGCTTAGCGGACAGAAATCAGCCCCAGCATTTT
TRBJ1-2,-,TRBV6-5,TRBD1,CASSLGGAGGYTF,TGTGCCAGCAGTCTAGGGGGCGCAGGGGGCTACACCTTC
TRBJ2-1,few,TRBV2,TRBD2,CASTHGGSGKTYNEQFF,TGTGCCAGCACCCATGGTGGTAGCGGGAAAACTTACAATGAGCAGTTCTTC
TRBJ1-2,-,TRBV28,-,CASSSVTEFNYGYTF,TGTGCCAGCAGTTCGGTAACAGAGTTCAACTATGGCTACACCTTC
TRBJ2-2,-,TRBV5-6,TRBD2,CASSVSTSANTGELFF,TGTGCCAGCAGCGTATCGACTAGCGCGAACACCGGGGAGCTGTTTTTT
TRBJ1-5,-,TRBV18,-,CASSPAGLGNQPQHF,TGTGCCAGCTCACCAGCGGGGCTCGGCAATCAGCCCCAGCATTTT
TRBJ2-4,-,TRBV19,TRBD1,CASSTRQGVAKNIQYF,TGTGCCAGTAGTACACGACAGGGGGTAGCCAAAAACATTCAGTACTTC
TRBJ1-2,-,TRBV7-9,TRBD1,CASSFNRGDSGYTF,TGTGCCAGCAGCTTCAACAGGGGGGACAGTGGCTACACCTTC
TRBJ1-2,-,TRBV14,-,CASSQVTGVGYTF,TGTGCCAGCAGCCAAGTAACGGGGGTGGGCTACACCTTC
TRBJ1-6,once,TRBV27,-,CASSLSTGSDRPLHF,TGTGCCAGCAGCTTATCGACAGGCTCAGACAGGCCCCTCCACTTT
TRBJ1-1,-,TRBV2,TRBD1,CASSVFSRGPGTEAFF,TGTGCCAGCAGCGTATTCTCAAGGGGGCCGGGGACTGAAGCTTTCTTT
TRBJ2-1,-,TRBV7-4,TRBD2,CASSLAGGPRSNEQFF,TGTGCCAGCAGCTTAGCGGGAGGGCCCCGAAGCAATGAGCAGTTCTTC
TRBJ2-1,-,TRBV5-1,TRBD2,CASSSGTSGNFYEQFF,TGCGCCAGCAGCTCCGGGACTAGCGGGAATTTTTATGAGCAGTTCTTC